The 19 T cell receptor beta chains reported below all come from one sample, sequenced in a study of human T cells and chemical hapten exposure. MiXCR, applied by TCRdb to the 5' RACE reads, yields one record per CDR3 protein. The top ten clones hold approximately 1.4% of a sample with more than 140,000 distinct CDR3 sequences, around 4% of them seen once. The total RNA was obtained from whole blood that was not fractionated. These receptor sequences come from a female donor in good health.

Many counts were recorded for this clonotype. The V gene is TRBV7-9, the J gene TRBJ1-1, with a possible D match to TRBD1 (5 bases). CDR1 is SEHNR, CDR2 FQNEAQ, per germline (reference sequence). The CDR3 has 13 amino acids. The V end lost 4 bases, the J end lost 6 bases, and 12 bases lay between the germline ends. In DNA form, the CDR3 reads TGTGCCAGCAGCTCCCCGTGGGGCGCTGAAGCTTTCTTT. Its protein product is CASSSPWGAEAFF.

The sample holds many counts of this clonotype. V and J are TRBV20-1 and TRBJ2-7, with 9 bases matching TRBD1. V lost 3 bases, J lost 4 bases, and 7 bases stayed unmatched. CDR3 size: 14 residues. Per the germline V gene, CDR1 is DFQATT and CDR2 is SNEGSKA (reference sequence). CDR3 sequence: CSASSGDRVYEQYF. Written as DNA, the CDR3 is TGCAGTGCTAGTTCTGGGGACAGGGTATACGAGCAGTACTTC.

This clonotype was found many times. The CDR3 nucleotides are TGTGCCAGCAGTGTGGCCCCTGGCCAAAACTACAATGAGCAGTTCTTC. This translates into CASSVAPGQNYNEQFF. The chain is built from TRBV2 and TRBJ2-1; D is ambiguous. V was shortened by 4 bases and J by 3 bases, with 16 bases between the two germline ends. The CDR3 is 16 residues long. Germline V gene lookup returns CDR1 SNHLY and CDR2 FYNNEI.

This clonotype has ten or more counts. The chain couples TRBV27 to TRBJ2-7, with D perhaps TRBD1 (6 bases). V lost 0 bases and J 1 base, leaving 19 bases between the germline ends. Germline assignment: CDR1 MNHEY and CDR2 SMNVEV (reference sequence). This CDR3 is 18 amino acids long. The CDR3, as DNA: TGTGCCAGCAGTTTATCCATAACCAGGGGATTCAGGTCCTACGAGCAGTACTTC. It yields the protein CASSLSITRGFRSYEQYF.

This clonotype was seen repeatedly, ten times or more. This chain connects TRBV4-1 to TRBJ2-3, with TRBD2 identical over 8 bases. In germline, CDR1 is MGHRA, CDR2 YSYEKL. This CDR3 is 17 amino acids long. V lost 0 bases to trimming and J lost 0 bases; unmatched junction nucleotides: 5. The CDR3 DNA follows: TGCGCCAGCAGCCAAGAAGCGGCGGGGGGTAGCACAGATACGCAGTATTTT. Translated, it gives CASSQEAAGGSTDTQYF.

Many counts were recorded for this clonotype. The CDR3 reads CASTKTLTSGGGDTQYF. The CDR3 DNA is TGTGCCAGCACCAAAACGCTGACTAGCGGGGGGGGGGATACGCAGTATTTT. The V call is TRBV12-3 or TRBV12-4, the J call TRBJ2-3, with 14 bases that match TRBD2. With V trimmed by 7 bases and J by 6 bases, 12 bases remained unmatched. The CDR3 totals 17 residues.

There are many counts of this clonotype. The V call is TRBV4-2, the J call TRBJ1-6; D is possibly TRBD1 (5 bases). Germline CDR1 is LGHNA and CDR2 is YNFKEQ. Trimming left V 4 bases short and J 10 bases short, with 26 bases between. The CDR3 covers 18 residues. The CDR3 loop reads CASSPPKGRGAAVSPLHF. The CDR3 DNA is TGTGCCAGCAGCCCACCCAAGGGTAGGGGAGCGGCGGTCTCACCCCTCCACTTT.

This clonotype was seen many times. This chain joins TRBV13 and TRBJ2-3; 11 bases map to TRBD2. V trimming: 2 bases; J trimming: 4 bases; junction bases outside the gene matches: 8. This CDR3 is built from 17 residues. Germline values: CDR1 PRHDT, CDR2 FYEKMQ (reference sequence). This CDR3 reads CASSLITLAGDSDTQYF. In DNA, the CDR3 is TGTGCCAGCAGCTTAATTACACTAGCGGGGGATTCAGATACGCAGTATTTT.

The V and J genes are TRBV2 and TRBJ2-5, with no clear D. The CDR3 contains 14 residues. V gave up 5 bases and J gave up 0 bases, with 10 bases separating them. From germline, CDR1 is SNHLY and CDR2 FYNNEI. CDR3 coding DNA: TGTGCCAGCAGTCTTGCCCCGTACCAAGAGACCCAGTACTTC. It codes for CASSLAPYQETQYF.

This clonotype was detected many times. V gene TRBV2 combines with J gene TRBJ2-3, with TRBD2 matching 9 bases. This CDR3 has 17 amino acids. Unmatched junction bases numbered 13, after V lost 7 bases and J lost 2 bases. Germline lookup yields CDR1 SNHLY and CDR2 FYNNEI. In DNA form, the CDR3 reads TGTGCCAGCAACAAAGGCGGCGGGGGGGCCTTCACAGATACGCAGTATTTT. The encoded protein is CASNKGGGGAFTDTQYF.

Comment on this clonotype: This may arise from a read error, as a much more abundant clone is one base away. The chain uses TRBV29-1 and TRBJ1-2; D call uncertain. The CDR3 runs to 11 residues. V dropped 1 base and J dropped 4 bases, with 4 bases sitting between them. CDR1 is SQVTM, CDR2 ANQGSEA, per germline. CDR3: CSVEGIYGYTF. The CDR3 nucleotides are TGCAGCGTTGAAGGTATCTATGGCTACACCTTC.

The table lists this clonotype with many counts. This chain links TRBV7-9 with TRBJ1-1, with no clear D. This CDR3 comprises 13 residues. Between the trimmed V and J ends, which lost 7 bases and 1 base, there was a span of 10 bases. The germline CDR1 and CDR2 sequences are SEHNR and FQNEAQ (reference sequence). The CDR3 loop is CASTPRENTEAFF. DNA of the CDR3: TGTGCCAGCACCCCACGGGAGAACACTGAAGCTTTCTTT.

This clonotype was seen a handful of times. The V gene is TRBV7-2, the J gene TRBJ1-2; possible D gene TRBD1, 5 bases. CDR1 and CDR2 (germline): SGHTA, FQGNSA. Trimming stripped 5 bases from V and 8 bases from J, with 18 bases between. This CDR3 has 14 residues. This CDR3 reads CASSRDGRDRGYTF. The CDR3 coding sequence is TGTGCCAGCAGCCGTGACGGACGGGACCGAGGCTACACCTTC.

This clonotype has ten or more counts. This chain uses TRBV7-3 with TRBJ1-1; D call uncertain. The CDR3 runs to 13 residues. Germline CDR1 SGHTA, CDR2 FQGTGA. Between the trimmed V and J ends, which lost 5 bases and 9 bases, there was a span of 16 bases. In DNA form, the CDR3 reads TGTGCCAGCAGCCCGGGAAGTGGGAGGAAAGCTTTCTTT. Amino acid sequence: CASSPGSGRKAFF.

This clonotype was recorded many times. The rearrangement joins TRBV14 to TRBJ1-1; weak D call: TRBD1 (5 bases). There are 14 residues in the CDR3. Germline V CDR1 and CDR2: SGHDN, FVKESK. V shed 4 bases and J shed 6 bases, with 15 bases lying between them. Here the CDR3 reads CASSLGQFWAEAFF. The CDR3 nucleotides are TGTGCCAGCAGCCTTGGACAATTCTGGGCTGAAGCTTTCTTT.

This clonotype was counted at least ten times. Mismatch with germline at one junction end may stem from a read error. The V call is TRBV2, the J call TRBJ1-5; maybe TRBD1 (6 bases). The CDR3 runs 14 residues. Germline V CDR1 and CDR2: SNHLY, FYNNEI. CDR3 protein: CASSEGQNNQPQHF. The CDR3 DNA reads TGTGCCAGCAGCGAAGGACAGAACAATCAGCCCCAGCATTTT.

This clonotype has ten or more counts. The V and J genes are TRBV13 and TRBJ2-2; TRBD1 matches 8 bases. V gave up 5 bases and J gave up 4 bases; unmatched junction bases: 9. Germline lookup yields CDR1 PRHDT and CDR2 FYEKMQ (reference sequence). This CDR3 region has 16 residues. Written as DNA, the CDR3 is TGTGCCAGCAGCCCCGGACAGGGTCGTGGCACCGGGGAGCTGTTTTTT. It encodes CASSPGQGRGTGELFF.

This clonotype was observed at least ten times. The V gene is TRBV14, the J gene TRBJ1-5; 7 nucleotides match TRBD1. Germline assignment: CDR1 SGHDN and CDR2 FVKESK. The CDR3 totals 20 residues. With V trimmed by 0 bases and J by 0 bases, 14 bases remained unmatched. The CDR3 protein is CASSQDSPKQGIYSNQPQHF. As DNA, the CDR3 is TGTGCCAGCAGCCAAGATTCCCCCAAACAGGGGATCTATAGCAATCAGCCCCAGCATTTT. Based on the CDR3 plus reference TRBV14 and TRBJ1-5, the full variable domain is EAGVTQFPSHSVIEKGQTVTLRCDPISGHDNLYWYRRVMGKEIKFLLHFVKESKQDESGMPNNRFLAERTGGTYSTLKVQPAELEDSGVYFCASSQDSPKQGIYSNQPQHFGDGTRLSIL.

This clonotype was detected ten times or more. CDR3 nucleotides: TGTGCCACCAGCAGGGGGACAGCACTAGCCAAAAACATTCAGTACTTC. Translation gives CATSRGTALAKNIQYF. The J gene is TRBJ2-4, the V gene TRBV15; 7 bases map to TRBD1. The CDR3 consists of 16 residues. In germline, CDR1 is LNHNV, CDR2 YYDKDF (reference sequence). The junction had 5 bases not matched to a gene; V was cut back by 3 bases and J by 0 bases.